This T cell receptor (beta chain) was captured in a study of shared clonotypes between healthy human individuals. The CDR3 totals 14 residues. Trimming removed 3 bases from V and 7 bases from J, with 15 bases in between. Germline V gene sequence: CDR1 LNHDA, CDR2 SQIVND (reference sequence). Assay used: immunoSEQ multiplex PCR; TCRdb lists only in-frame clones, some missing. The table shows over a million clones, with over 95% occurring only once. This chain links TRBV19 with TRBJ1-1, with D possibly matching TRBD1 (5 bases). This sequence was found in a man aged 25-45 years in good health. Sequenced: naive CD4+ T cells sorted from blood. Noted subset: CD45RA+ positively selected. The CDR3 nucleotides read TGTGCCAGTAGTATGGGGGGGTCGGAACTTGAAGCTTTCTTT. Protein sequence: CASSMGGSELEAFF.